Presented here are 21 T cell receptor beta chains from one specimen sequenced in a study of blood T cell repertoires in COVID-19. The assay was immunoSEQ multiplex PCR, and TCRdb's table has in-frame clones only and misses some. The data contain 100,000 to 120,000 clones, approximately 81% of them singletons. Input material: peripheral blood. Receptors were obtained from a man older than 75 with acute or convalescent COVID-19.

This chain joins TRBV18 and TRBJ1-1, with D possibly TRBD1 on 5 matching bases. The V end lost 1 base, the J end lost 3 bases, and 9 bases lay between the germline ends. The germline CDR1 and CDR2 sequences are KGHSH and LQKENI. This CDR3 contains 14 residues. CDR3 residues: CASSPLGRDTEAFF. Here the CDR3 DNA reads TGTGCCAGCTCACCACTCGGCAGGGACACTGAAGCTTTCTTT.

On this clone: At one end, the junction sequence differs from germline, possibly due to a read error. The chain recombines TRBV7-7 with TRBJ2-1; tentative D call: TRBD2 (6 bases). This CDR3 is 15 amino acids long. Germline-derived CDR1 and CDR2 are SSHAT and FNYEAQ (reference sequence). The CDR3 is CASSLSPSRGGEQFF. CDR3 nucleotide sequence: TGTGCTAGCAGCTTAAGTCCTAGCCGGGGAGGTGAGCAGTTCTTC.

The genes are TRBV19 and TRBJ2-7; 10 bases line up with TRBD2. Germline CDR1 and CDR2: LNHDA and SQIVND (reference sequence). This CDR3 contains 15 residues. The junction had 4 bases not matched to a gene; V was cut back by 2 bases and J by 3 bases. The CDR3 DNA is TGTGCCAGTAGTATAAGCACTAGCGGGGTCTACGAGCAGTACTTC. Translated, it gives CASSISTSGVYEQYF.

This clone was recorded a few times. This rearrangement joins TRBV7-8 to TRBJ1-1; the match to TRBD1 covers 7 bases. Germline CDR1 SGHVS, CDR2 FQNEAQ. V gave up 1 base and J gave up 8 bases; unmatched junction bases: 10. The CDR3 contains 15 residues. The CDR3 DNA is TGTGCCAGCAGCTTAGAAACCCTGACGGGACAGGAAGCTTTCTTT. Its protein is CASSLETLTGQEAFF.

V gene TRBV5-4 combines with J gene TRBJ2-2, with a weak D call TRBD1 (5 bases). Germline loops: CDR1 SGHNT, CDR2 YYREEE (reference sequence). CDR3 length: 17 residues. The V end was cut by 3 bases, the J end by 0 bases, with 15 bases between. In DNA form, the CDR3 reads TGTGCCAGCAGCTGGGGTGGGGCTGCCGCGAACACCGGGGAGCTGTTTTTT. Translating gives CASSWGGAAANTGELFF.

The chain joins TRBV10-2 to TRBJ2-7; 7 bases fit TRBD1. CDR3 length: 12 residues. The J segment lost 3 bases and the V segment lost 9 bases, leaving 5 bases of the junction unmatched. CDR1 is WSHSY and CDR2 is SAAADI in the germline V gene. CDR3 coding DNA: TGCGCCAGTAGGGACAGTGTCTACGAGCAGTACTTC. Amino acids: CASRDSVYEQYF.

The J gene is TRBJ2-1, the V gene TRBV5-1; the match to TRBD2 covers 7 bases. Germline assignment: CDR1 SGHRS and CDR2 YFSETQ. V was pared by 4 bases and J by 3 bases, with 4 bases of the junction left unmatched. CDR3 length: 14 residues. CDR3 in amino acids: CASSPRGDYNEQFF. In nucleotides, the CDR3 is TGCGCCAGCAGCCCCCGGGGGGACTACAATGAGCAGTTCTTC. Full variable domain (remainder filled in from reference TRBV5-1 and TRBJ2-1): KAGVTQTPRYLIKTRGQQVTLSCSPISGHRSVSWYQQTPGQGLQFLFEYFSETQRNKGNFPGRFSGRQFSNSRSEMNVSTLELGDSALYLCASSPRGDYNEQFFGPGTRLTVL.

The chain is built from TRBV21-1 and TRBJ2-1; the table's D gene call, TRBD1, was not cross checked with the DNA. TRBV21-1 is a known pseudogene. The CDR3 sequence is 13 residues long. The CDR3 region has the DNA TGTGCCAGCACGAAAGGGGGCCTCAATGAGCAGTTCTTC. Encoded protein: CASTKGGLNEQFF.

This clone was detected only a few times. The chain employs TRBV18 and TRBJ2-1; weak D call: TRBD2 (6 bases). The CDR3 covers 13 residues. V lost 2 bases and J lost 10, with 12 bases in between. CDR1 and CDR2 from the germline V gene are KGHSH and LQKENI. Here the CDR3 DNA reads TGTGCCAGCTCACCAGGGTCGGCGGGGGAGCAGTTCTTC. It translates to CASSPGSAGEQFF.

This chain connects TRBV19 to TRBJ2-3; 8 bases are shared with TRBD1. Trimming cost V 6 bases and J 4 bases; bases outside gene matches: 9. CDR1 LNHDA and CDR2 SQIVND come from the germline V gene (reference sequence). This CDR3 is 15 amino acids long. CDR3 DNA sequence: TGTGCCAGTAGCGACACAGGGGGTGTTGCAGATACGCAGTATTTT. It is translated as CASSDTGGVADTQYF.

This chain joins TRBV11-2 and TRBJ2-3, with D possibly being TRBD2 (6 bases). Germline-derived CDR1 and CDR2 are SGHAT and FQNNGV. The CDR3 is 14 residues long. Trimming stripped 2 bases from V and 7 bases from J, with 13 bases between. The CDR3 coding sequence is TGTGCCAGCAGCTTAAGGTCGCGGGACTATACGCAGTATTTT. This codes for CASSLRSRDYTQYF.

The rearrangement uses TRBV10-3 and TRBJ2-3, with 11 bases fitting TRBD2. This CDR3 is 16 amino acids long. The germline V gene has CDR1 ENHRY and CDR2 SYGVKD. V lost 0 bases, J lost 4 bases, and 3 bases stayed unmatched. Written as DNA, the CDR3 is TGTGCCATCAGTGAGTCTCTAGCGGGAGGTGCAGATACGCAGTATTTT. Amino acids: CAISESLAGGADTQYF.

This chain uses TRBV10-2 with TRBJ2-1, with 14 nucleotides matching TRBD2. The CDR3 spans 18 residues. V lost 8 bases to trimming and J lost 6 bases; unmatched junction nucleotides: 15. Germline CDR1 and CDR2: WSHSY and SAAADI. This chain's CDR3 is CASELNLGLAGAGNEQFF. The CDR3 coding sequence is TGCGCCAGCGAGTTGAATTTGGGACTAGCGGGAGCAGGCAATGAGCAGTTCTTC.

This rearrangement joins TRBV3-1 (or the pseudogene TRBV3-2) to TRBJ2-2; 9 bases fit TRBD2. The CDR3 covers 15 residues. CDR1 is LGHDT, CDR2 YNNKEL, per germline (reference sequence). V lost 3 bases, J lost 2 bases, and 1 base stayed unmatched. The chain's CDR3 is CASSQGLANTGELFF. CDR3 in DNA: TGTGCCAGCAGCCAGGGACTAGCTAACACCGGGGAGCTGTTTTTT.

The V call is TRBV5-1, the J call TRBJ1-1, with D maybe TRBD1 (6 bases). The V gene's germline CDR1 is SGHRS and CDR2 YFSETQ. The CDR3 extends over 15 amino acids. Between the trimmed V and J ends, which lost 0 bases and 3 bases, there was a span of 12 bases. CDR3 DNA sequence: TGCGCCAGCAGCTTGGATGCAGGGGAATACACTGAAGCTTTCTTT. Protein product: CASSLDAGEYTEAFF. Supplemented by reference TRBV5-1 and TRBJ1-1, the full variable domain reads KAGVTQTPRYLIKTRGQQVTLSCSPISGHRSVSWYQQTPGQGLQFLFEYFSETQRNKGNFPGRFSGRQFSNSRSEMNVSTLELGDSALYLCASSLDAGEYTEAFFGQGTRLTVV.

The rearrangement uses TRBV28 and TRBJ2-5, with 7 bases matching TRBD1. The germline gives CDR1 MDHEN, CDR2 SYDVKM. The CDR3 consists of 19 residues. V dropped 5 bases and J dropped 0; count of bases not matched to a gene: 18. The CDR3 DNA sequence: TGTGCCAGCAGTAATACCGAGGGGGCAGGAAGACAATACCAAGAGACCCAGTACTTC. It encodes CASSNTEGAGRQYQETQYF.

This clone was seen only once. The V gene is TRBV6-6, the J gene TRBJ2-1; TRBD2 agrees at 13 bases. Unmatched junction bases numbered 10, after V lost 5 bases and J lost 0 bases. CDR1 is MNHNY and CDR2 is SVGAGI in the germline V gene (reference sequence). The CDR3 totals 19 residues. The CDR3: CASSRTKLAGGSSYNEQFF. DNA of the CDR3: TGTGCCAGCAGTCGGACCAAACTAGCGGGAGGGAGCTCCTACAATGAGCAGTTCTTC.

The chain recombines TRBV15 with TRBJ2-5; TRBD1 agrees at 12 bases. Germline lookup yields CDR1 LNHNV and CDR2 YYDKDF (reference sequence). After removal of 1 base from V and 5 bases from J, the junction contained 11 bases not matched to a gene. The length of the CDR3 is 18 residues. The CDR3 protein is CATSRGGPGTGGAETQYF. The CDR3 bases are TGTGCCACCAGCAGAGGGGGACCCGGGACAGGGGGCGCGGAGACCCAGTACTTC. Supplemented by reference TRBV15 and TRBJ2-5, the full variable domain reads DAMVIQNPRYQVTQFGKPVTLSCSQTLNHNVMYWYQQKSSQAPKLLFHYYDKDFNNEADTPDNFQSRRPNTSFCFLDIRSPGLGDTAMYLCATSRGGPGTGGAETQYFGPGTRLLVL.

CDR3 sequence: CATSRDLGLSTDTQYF. For the CDR3, the DNA is TGTGCCACCAGCAGAGATTTGGGACTGAGCACAGATACGCAGTATTTT. This chain connects TRBV15 to TRBJ2-3; maybe TRBD2 (6 bases). Per germline, CDR1 LNHNV and CDR2 YYDKDF (reference sequence). Trimming took 0 bases from V and 0 from J, leaving 10 bases between them. This CDR3 is 16 amino acids long. Full variable domain (rest looked up from reference TRBV15 and TRBJ2-3): DAMVIQNPRYQVTQFGKPVTLSCSQTLNHNVMYWYQQKSSQAPKLLFHYYDKDFNNEADTPDNFQSRRPNTSFCFLDIRSPGLGDTAMYLCATSRDLGLSTDTQYFGPGTRLTVL.

CDR3: CASSLLGAPSSYNEQFF. The CDR3 nucleotides are TGTGCCAGCAGCTTACTGGGGGCTCCTAGCTCCTACAATGAGCAGTTCTTC. The chain joins TRBV7-9 to TRBJ2-1; tentatively, D is TRBD1 (6 bases). The CDR3 is 17 residues long. The V and J ends lost 2 bases and 0 bases respectively, with 14 bases between them. Looked up from germline, CDR1 is SEHNR and CDR2 is FQNEAQ (reference sequence).

This chain joins TRBV18 and TRBJ2-1; D may be TRBD1 (5 bases). Trimming pared 3 bases from V and 7 bases from J, leaving 10 bases between. The CDR3 length is 13 residues. In germline, CDR1 is KGHSH, CDR2 LQKENI. The CDR3 DNA follows: TGTGCCAGCTCACCGGGGCTAGTTAATGAGCAGTTCTTC. It yields the protein CASSPGLVNEQFF.